This TCR beta chain stems from a study of blood T cells in healthy people across ages. General study points: Older age coincided with a roughly linear decline in TCR beta diversity per million T cells.

A remark on this clonotype: Antigen: not known.

V lost 4 bases and J lost 5; bases outside the gene matches: 24. This CDR3 spans 19 amino acids. The germline gives CDR1 DFQATT, CDR2 SNEGSKA (reference sequence). The second PCR ran about 6 to 12 cycles with a sample-barcoded 5' primer and J-beta primers. Tags on each cDNA molecule came from a template-switch adaptor with 12 random nucleotides. In TCRdb, the 5' RACE reads were re-called with MiXCR into one record per CDR3 protein. This table holds around 1.5 million distinct CDR3 sequences, 59% found once. Sample: blood. The source is a man between 18 and 29 years old in good health. This sequence joins TRBV20-1 and TRBJ2-3; TRBD1 aligns across 7 bases. In nucleotides, the CDR3 is TGCAGTGCTACCATCGAACGACAGGGCCCTAGGATGAGAGGAGATACGCAGTATTTT. Translated: CSATIERQGPRMRGDTQYF.